What follows is one T cell receptor beta chain and its context. This sample is part of a study of glioma-infiltrating T cells after dendritic cell vaccination. Study overall: Treatment, given 2003 to 2012, was autologous tumor lysate-pulsed dendritic cell vaccination.

CDR1 is SGHNT and CDR2 is YYREEE in the germline V gene (reference sequence). The CDR3 is made up of 14 amino acids. V was clipped by 3 bases and J by 4 bases; unmatched bases: 2. TCRdb's table, derived via immunoSEQ multiplex PCR, lists solely in-frame clones and lacks some. The table shows tens of thousands of clones, with about 80% occurring only once. This sample's time point: after dendritic cell vaccination, including at tumor progression/relapse. None of the glioblastoma patients had an isocitrate dehydrogenase mutation. This specimen was blood, taken after dendritic cell vaccination. This sequence originates from a human donor with glioblastoma. The V gene is TRBV5-4, the J gene TRBJ1-4; 8 positions agree with TRBD1. CDR3 residues: CASSSGQDNEKLFF. The DNA for the CDR3 is TGTGCCAGCAGCTCGGGACAGGATAATGAAAAACTGTTTTTT.